A single sample is the source of the 27 T cell receptor beta chains below, sequenced in a study of T cells after posttransplantation cyclophosphamide. Produced via immunoSEQ multiplex PCR; TCRdb's table is partial and in-frame only. The sample was found to contain 20,000 to 30,000 clones, and every one recurs. The material sequenced was PBMCs. These receptors originate from a woman aged 45-60 years in good health, CMV-negative, and a related stem cell transplant donor.

The rearrangement joins TRBV6-5 to TRBJ2-3; D may be TRBD2 (6 bases). Trimming left V 7 bases short and J 4 bases short, with 12 bases between. The CDR3 contains 13 residues. Per the germline V gene, CDR1 is MNHEY and CDR2 is SVGAGI. Written as DNA, the CDR3 is TGTGCCAGCACGACGGGGGAAGCAGATACGCAGTATTTT. This encodes CASTTGEADTQYF.

Here the CDR3 reads CASSAWGTGTYEQYF. The DNA of the CDR3 is TGTGCCAGCAGTGCCTGGGGGACAGGCACCTACGAGCAGTACTTC. The rearrangement joins TRBV27 to TRBJ2-5; 8 bases are shared with TRBD1. The DNA end is a closer match to TRBJ2-7, so the J assignment may be wrong. Germline CDR1 MNHEY, CDR2 SMNVEV (reference sequence). This CDR3 spans 15 amino acids.

In its sample, this clone is medium-sized (0.01 to 0.1%). This chain joins TRBV7-2 and TRBJ1-1; 7 bases match TRBD1. V was pared by 5 bases and J by 2 bases, with 8 bases of the junction left unmatched. The CDR3 extends over 15 amino acids. The germline V gene has CDR1 SGHTA and CDR2 FQGNSA. The CDR3 DNA follows: TGTGCCAGCAGCCCCCAGGGGGGAAGAAACACTGAAGCTTTCTTT. Amino acids: CASSPQGGRNTEAFF.

This clone was recorded many times. The gene calls are TRBV28 and TRBJ2-4; the match to TRBD1 covers 8 bases. The ends lost 6 bases at V and 7 bases at J; junction bases unmatched: 8. The CDR3 runs 14 residues. CDR1 and CDR2 (germline): MDHEN, SYDVKM. As DNA, the CDR3 is TGTGCCAGCAGCAAGCCAGGGGGCGGGAACATTCAGTACTTC. Translated: CASSKPGGGNIQYF. Variable domain in full (rest from reference TRBV28 and TRBJ2-4): DVKVTQSSRYLVKRTGEKVFLECVQDMDHENMFWYRQDPGLGLRLIYFSYDVKMKEKGDIPEGYSVSREKKERFSLILESASTNQTSMYLCASSKPGGGNIQYFGAGTRLSVL.

This clone was observed at least ten times. V and J are TRBV27 and TRBJ2-1; 11 nucleotides agree with TRBD2. Germline V gene data show CDR1 as MNHEY and CDR2 as SMNVEV (reference sequence). Unmatched junction bases numbered 6, after V lost 7 bases and J lost 4 bases. The CDR3 spans 15 residues. The CDR3 DNA reads as TGTGCCAGCACCATAGCGGGAGGGACGTACAATGAGCAGTTCTTC. This gives the protein CASTIAGGTYNEQFF.

This clone was counted at least ten times. This chain links TRBV27 with TRBJ2-2; D ambiguous. This CDR3 has 14 amino acids. Germline CDR1 and CDR2: MNHEY and SMNVEV (reference sequence). The V and J ends lost 6 bases and 1 base respectively, with 9 bases between them. CDR3 protein: CASSNIENTGELFF. The CDR3 coding sequence is TGTGCCAGCAGCAATATAGAGAACACCGGGGAGCTGTTTTTT.

This clone was recorded at least ten times. The rearrangement joins TRBV30 to TRBJ1-1; 7 positions agree with TRBD1. This CDR3 contains 15 residues. Trimming at V came to 0 bases and at J to 3 bases, leaving 7 bases not matched to a gene. Germline CDR1 GTSNPN, CDR2 SVGIG (reference sequence). This CDR3 is CAWSVEGARDTEAFF. The CDR3 coding sequence is TGTGCCTGGAGTGTAGAGGGGGCTAGGGACACTGAAGCTTTCTTT. Using reference TRBV30 and TRBJ1-1 for the parts outside the CDR3, the full variable domain is SQTIHQWPATLVQPVGSPLSLECTVEGTSNPNLYWYRQAAGRGLQLLFYSVGIGQISSEVPQNLSASRPQDRQFILSSKKLLLSDSGFYLCAWSVEGARDTEAFFGQGTRLTVV.

This clone was observed a handful of times. The chain recombines TRBV11-3 with TRBJ2-5; 8 bases align to TRBD1. Germline V gene lookup returns CDR1 SGHNT and CDR2 YENEEA. Unmatched junction bases numbered 2, after V lost 4 bases and J lost 4 bases. The length of the CDR3 is 13 residues. The CDR3 nucleotides are TGTGCCAGCAGCTCCGACAGGGGAGAGACCCAGTACTTC. Translating it yields CASSSDRGETQYF.

This clone was recorded at least ten times. The J gene is TRBJ2-7, the V gene TRBV11-2; D is possibly TRBD2 (6 bases). The CDR3 extends over 15 amino acids. V lost 3 bases, J lost 2 bases, and 14 bases lay in between. Germline CDR1 is SGHAT and CDR2 is FQNNGV. The CDR3 DNA sequence: TGTGCCAGCAGCTTGGTGCCTAGCGTCGCCTACGAGCAGTACTTC. Protein: CASSLVPSVAYEQYF.

This clone was counted ten times or more. The J gene is TRBJ2-5, the V gene TRBV18; TRBD1 is a possible D gene (6 bases). CDR1 is KGHSH and CDR2 is LQKENI in the germline V gene. V gave up 3 bases and J gave up 1 base, with 12 bases separating them. This CDR3 is built from 15 residues. CDR3 bases: TGTGCCAGCTCACCGACCCAGGGGACCCAAGAGACCCAGTACTTC. Its translation: CASSPTQGTQETQYF.

Many counts were recorded for this clone. The V call is TRBV18, the J call TRBJ2-3, with TRBD2 matching over 12 bases. The germline V gene has CDR1 KGHSH and CDR2 LQKENI. There are 16 residues in the CDR3. Unmatched junction bases numbered 1, after V lost 1 base and J lost 2 bases. For the CDR3, the DNA is TGTGCCAGCTCACCACGACTAGCGGGAGCCACAGATACGCAGTATTTT. This encodes CASSPRLAGATDTQYF.

This clone came up many times. The chain recombines TRBV28 with TRBJ1-5, with 8 bases lining up with TRBD1. Germline V CDR1 and CDR2: MDHEN, SYDVKM. The V and J ends lost 3 bases and 4 bases, in that order; junction bases with no gene match: 2. This CDR3 has 14 residues. CDR3 DNA: TGTGCCAGCAGTTTCGGGACAGGAAATCAGCCCCAGCATTTT. Translated, it gives CASSFGTGNQPQHF.

This clone was recorded many times. This rearrangement joins TRBV25-1 to TRBJ2-6; a possible D gene is TRBD1 (5 bases). CDR1 MGHDK and CDR2 SYGVNS come from the germline V gene. The CDR3 loop spans 18 amino acids. The ends were cut back, 1 base at V and 0 bases at J, with 13 bases in the middle. CDR3 loop: CASSELAGIASGANVLTF. In nucleotides, the CDR3 is TGTGCCAGCAGTGAATTGGCAGGGATAGCCTCTGGGGCCAACGTCCTGACTTTC.

This clone has a count of ten or more. The chain links TRBV2 to TRBJ1-5; D may be TRBD1 (5 bases). V was trimmed by 8 bases and J by 4 bases, leaving 18 bases between them. There are 15 residues in the CDR3. Germline values: CDR1 SNHLY, CDR2 FYNNEI. As DNA, the CDR3 is TGTGCCAGCCGGCTGGAGACAGTCGATAATCAGCCCCAGCATTTT. Its translation: CASRLETVDNQPQHF.

This clone was detected ten times or more. The chain has TRBV27 and TRBJ1-4; D remains unclear. Trimming shortened V by 5 bases and J by 6 bases, and 16 bases separated the two germline ends. The length of the CDR3 is 15 residues. In germline, CDR1 is MNHEY, CDR2 SMNVEV (reference sequence). CDR3 in DNA: TGTGCCAGCAGTCCTTCCCGGGGTATAGATGAAAAACTGTTTTTT. Encoded protein: CASSPSRGIDEKLFF.

This clone was recorded at least ten times. This CDR3 is CSANLVHEQYF. CDR3 nucleotides: TGCAGTGCCAACCTAGTCCACGAGCAGTACTTC. The V call is TRBV20-1, the J call TRBJ2-7; D uncertain. Germline V gene lookup returns CDR1 DFQATT and CDR2 SNEGSKA (reference sequence). CDR3 size: 11 residues. Trimming removed 6 bases from V and 5 bases from J, with 11 bases in between.

Many counts were recorded for this clone. The chain employs TRBV5-1 and TRBJ2-2; D gene unclear. This CDR3 is 12 amino acids long. V gave up 3 bases and J gave up 6 bases, with 6 bases separating them. The V gene's germline CDR1 is SGHRS and CDR2 YFSETQ. The CDR3 coding sequence is TGCGCCAGCAGCTCCCTTGCCGGGGAGCTGTTTTTT. Its translation is CASSSLAGELFF. Based on the CDR3 plus reference TRBV5-1 and TRBJ2-2, the full variable domain is KAGVTQTPRYLIKTRGQQVTLSCSPISGHRSVSWYQQTPGQGLQFLFEYFSETQRNKGNFPGRFSGRQFSNSRSEMNVSTLELGDSALYLCASSSLAGELFFGEGSRLTVL.

This clone was picked up many times. CDR3 DNA: TGCGCCAGCAGCCAAGCAGGGTCAGGGGAAAAACTGTTTTTT. It codes for CASSQAGSGEKLFF. This chain connects TRBV4-3 to TRBJ1-4, with D tentatively TRBD1 (5 bases). Per the germline V gene, CDR1 is LGHNA and CDR2 is YSLEER. Trimming stripped 1 base from V and 8 bases from J, with 11 bases between. This CDR3 is built from 14 residues.

This clone was picked up many times. The chain couples TRBV29-1 to TRBJ1-1, with unresolved D. CDR3 size: 14 residues. Germline V gene data show CDR1 as SQVTM and CDR2 as ANQGSEA. Trimming shortened V by 2 bases and J by 0 bases, and 10 bases separated the two germline ends. This chain's CDR3 is CSVERELMNTEAFF. For the CDR3, the DNA is TGCAGCGTTGAAAGGGAGTTAATGAACACTGAAGCTTTCTTT.

In this sample, this clone turned up many times. The rearrangement joins TRBV20-1 to TRBJ2-7; 8 nucleotides match TRBD1. CDR1 DFQATT and CDR2 SNEGSKA come from the germline V gene (reference sequence). The CDR3 covers 11 residues. CDR3 nucleotides: TGCAGGGTAGACAGGGGAGACGAGCAGTACTTC. As protein: CRVDRGDEQYF.

This clone was recorded many times. The chain combines TRBV7-2 with TRBJ2-1, with TRBD2 matching 7 bases. V lost 2 bases and J lost 6; bases outside the gene matches: 7. Germline CDR1 is SGHTA and CDR2 is FQGNSA. The length of the CDR3 is 15 residues. The CDR3 reads CASSLFGDYLNEQFF. CDR3 nucleotide sequence: TGTGCCAGCAGCTTATTCGGGGACTACCTCAATGAGCAGTTCTTC.

This clone was seen many times. This chain links TRBV15 with TRBJ1-2; maybe TRBD1 (6 bases). Germline CDR1 LNHNV, CDR2 YYDKDF (reference sequence). The CDR3 totals 16 residues. V was trimmed by 0 bases and J by 8 bases, leaving 19 bases between them. CDR3 in DNA: TGTGCCACCAGCAGAGAGGCCCCAGGGGCCGGTGCGGGCTACACCTTC. This codes for CATSREAPGAGAGYTF.

This clone has at least ten counts. This chain connects TRBV10-3 to TRBJ1-4; D perhaps matches TRBD1 (5 bases). This CDR3 region has 13 residues. Per the germline V gene, CDR1 is ENHRY and CDR2 is SYGVKD. Trimming took 4 bases from V and 7 from J, leaving 10 bases between them. Here the CDR3 reads CAISGSGGEKLFF. Written as DNA, the CDR3 is TGTGCCATCAGTGGTAGCGGGGGTGAAAAACTGTTTTTT.

This clone was found many times. V usage is TRBV15 and J usage is TRBJ2-2, with D uncertain. Per the germline V gene, CDR1 is LNHNV and CDR2 is YYDKDF (reference sequence). With 0 bases removed from V and 6 bases from J, the gap between germline ends came to 8 bases. CDR3 length: 14 amino acids. The CDR3, as DNA: TGTGCCACCAGCAGAGACTTTTCCGCCGGGGAGCTGTTTTTT. Translating it yields CATSRDFSAGELFF.

This clone appeared many times. The chain recombines TRBV19 with TRBJ1-5; possibly TRBD1 for D (5 bases). V was cut by 4 bases and J by 5 bases, with 18 bases left in between. This CDR3 is 16 amino acids long. CDR1 LNHDA and CDR2 SQIVND come from the germline V gene (reference sequence). CDR3 nucleotides: TGTGCCAGTAGTACCGGACAAGGGAAGCATGATCAGCCCCAGCATTTT. This sequence encodes CASSTGQGKHDQPQHF.

In its sample, this clone was seen many times. The chain uses TRBV7-9 and TRBJ1-2, with 8 bases fitting TRBD1. The CDR3 is 14 residues long. V lost 4 bases to trimming and J lost 4 bases; unmatched junction nucleotides: 5. The germline V gene encodes CDR1 SEHNR and CDR2 FQNEAQ (reference sequence). CDR3 protein: CASSSTGAGYGYTF. CDR3 nucleotide sequence: TGTGCCAGCAGCTCGACAGGGGCCGGCTATGGCTACACCTTC.

This clone was counted at least ten times. This chain uses TRBV25-1 with TRBJ2-1; tentatively, D is TRBD2 (6 bases). Trimming took off 3 bases at V and 0 bases at J, with 9 bases between the two ends. The length of the CDR3 is 15 residues. CDR1 MGHDK and CDR2 SYGVNS come from the germline V gene. The CDR3 sequence: CASSDGGTSYNEQFF. The CDR3, as DNA: TGTGCCAGCAGTGACGGAGGGACCTCCTACAATGAGCAGTTCTTC. The full variable domain, completed using reference TRBV25-1 and TRBJ2-1, is EADIYQTPRYLVIGTGKKITLECSQTMGHDKMYWYQQDPGMELHLIHYSYGVNSTEKGDLSSESTVSRIRTEHFPLTLESARPSHTSQYLCASSDGGTSYNEQFFGPGTRLTVL.